This TCR beta chain was sequenced in a study of cytomegalovirus exposure and HLA in healthy donors. Germline V gene sequence: CDR1 GTSNPN, CDR2 SVGIG (reference sequence). Trimming cost V 2 bases and J 4 bases, with 11 bases left between them. The CDR3 consists of 13 residues. The study ran its PCR with 60 Vbeta and 13 Jbeta primers. Some clones are missing from TCRdb's copy, which holds only in-frame ones; the method was immunoSEQ multiplex PCR. Its listing shows 70,000 to 100,000 clones. About this clone: As yet, its antigen is unknown.

Overall study findings and caveats: Within the data, a cluster of highly shared sequence variants was likely a sequencing artifact.

This sequence was found in a girl under 18 in good health and CMV-seropositive. The sample consisted of PBMCs. The V and J genes are TRBV30 and TRBJ1-2, with D possibly TRBD1 on 5 matching bases. CDR3 DNA: TGTGCCTGGAGTACAGGATACGTCTATGGCTACACCTTC. It specifies CAWSTGYVYGYTF.